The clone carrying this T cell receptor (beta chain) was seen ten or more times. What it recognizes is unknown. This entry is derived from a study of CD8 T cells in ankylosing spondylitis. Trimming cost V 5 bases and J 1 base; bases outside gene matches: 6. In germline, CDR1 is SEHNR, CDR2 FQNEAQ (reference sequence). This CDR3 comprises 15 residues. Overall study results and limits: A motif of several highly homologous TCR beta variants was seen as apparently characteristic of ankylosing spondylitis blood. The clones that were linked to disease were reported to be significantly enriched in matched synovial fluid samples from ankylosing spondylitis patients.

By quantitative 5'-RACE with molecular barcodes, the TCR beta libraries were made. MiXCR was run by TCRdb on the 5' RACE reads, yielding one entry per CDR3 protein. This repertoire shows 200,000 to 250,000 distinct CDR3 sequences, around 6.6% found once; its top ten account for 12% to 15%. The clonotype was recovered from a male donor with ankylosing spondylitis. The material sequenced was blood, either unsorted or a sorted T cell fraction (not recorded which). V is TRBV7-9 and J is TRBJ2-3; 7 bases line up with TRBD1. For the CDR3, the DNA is TGTGCCAGCAGCATCGGACAGGAAGGCACAGATACGCAGTATTTT. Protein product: CASSIGQEGTDTQYF.